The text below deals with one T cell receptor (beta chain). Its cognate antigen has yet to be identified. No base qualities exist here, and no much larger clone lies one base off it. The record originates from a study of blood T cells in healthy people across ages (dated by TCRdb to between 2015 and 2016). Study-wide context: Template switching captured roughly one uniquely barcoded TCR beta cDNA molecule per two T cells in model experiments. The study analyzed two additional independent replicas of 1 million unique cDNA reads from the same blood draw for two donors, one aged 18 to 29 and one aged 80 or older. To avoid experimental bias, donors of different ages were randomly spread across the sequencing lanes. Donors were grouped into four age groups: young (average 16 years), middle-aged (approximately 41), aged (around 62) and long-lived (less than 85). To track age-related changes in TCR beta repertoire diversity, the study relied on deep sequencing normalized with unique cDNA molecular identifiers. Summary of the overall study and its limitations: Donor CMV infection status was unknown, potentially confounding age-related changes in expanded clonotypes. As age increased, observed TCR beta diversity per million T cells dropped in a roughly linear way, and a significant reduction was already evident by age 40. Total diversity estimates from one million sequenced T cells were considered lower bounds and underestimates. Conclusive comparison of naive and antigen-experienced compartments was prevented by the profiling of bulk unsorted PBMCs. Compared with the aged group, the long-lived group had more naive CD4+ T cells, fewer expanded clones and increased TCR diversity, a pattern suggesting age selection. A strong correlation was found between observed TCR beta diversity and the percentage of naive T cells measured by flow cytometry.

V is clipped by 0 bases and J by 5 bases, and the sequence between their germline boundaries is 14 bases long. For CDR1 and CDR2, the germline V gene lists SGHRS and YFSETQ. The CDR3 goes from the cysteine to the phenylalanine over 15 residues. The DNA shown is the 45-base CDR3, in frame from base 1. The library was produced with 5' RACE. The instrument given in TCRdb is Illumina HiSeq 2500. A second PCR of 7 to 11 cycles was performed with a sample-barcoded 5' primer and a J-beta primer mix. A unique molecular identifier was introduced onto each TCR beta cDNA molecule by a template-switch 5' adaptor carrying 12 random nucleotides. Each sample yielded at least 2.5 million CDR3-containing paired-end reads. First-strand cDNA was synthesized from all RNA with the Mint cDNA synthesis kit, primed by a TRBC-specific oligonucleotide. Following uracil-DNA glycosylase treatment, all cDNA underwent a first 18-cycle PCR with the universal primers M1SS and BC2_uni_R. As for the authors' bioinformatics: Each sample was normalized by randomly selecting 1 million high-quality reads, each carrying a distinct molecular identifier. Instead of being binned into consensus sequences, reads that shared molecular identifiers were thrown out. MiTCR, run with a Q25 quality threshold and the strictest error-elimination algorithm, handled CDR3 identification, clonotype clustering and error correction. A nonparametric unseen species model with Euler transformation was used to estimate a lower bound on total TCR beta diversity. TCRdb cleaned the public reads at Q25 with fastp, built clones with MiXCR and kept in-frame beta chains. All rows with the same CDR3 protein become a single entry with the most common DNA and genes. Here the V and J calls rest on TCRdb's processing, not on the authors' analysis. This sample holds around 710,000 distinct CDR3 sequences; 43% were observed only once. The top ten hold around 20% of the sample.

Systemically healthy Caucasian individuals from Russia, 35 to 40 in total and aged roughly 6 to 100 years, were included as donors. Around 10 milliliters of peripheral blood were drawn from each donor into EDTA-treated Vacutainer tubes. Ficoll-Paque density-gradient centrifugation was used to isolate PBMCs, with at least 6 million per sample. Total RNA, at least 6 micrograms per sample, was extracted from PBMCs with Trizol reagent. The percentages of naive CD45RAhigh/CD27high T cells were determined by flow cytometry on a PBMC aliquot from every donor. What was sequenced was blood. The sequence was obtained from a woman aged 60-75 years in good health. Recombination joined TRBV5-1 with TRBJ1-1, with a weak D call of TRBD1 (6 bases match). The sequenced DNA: TGCGCCAGCAGCTTGGATCAGGGGTTCGGTACTGAAGCTTTCTTT. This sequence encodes CASSLDQGFGTEAFF.